This is a list of T cell receptor beta chains from one sample in a study of regulatory T cells in long-lasting Graves disease. Using its own MiXCR run on the multiplex PCR reads, TCRdb lists one record per CDR3 protein. The repertoire holds under 250,000 distinct CDR3 sequences, with roughly 19% as singletons. The data also belong to a second study, concerning T cells in Graves' hyperthyroidism and ophthalmopathy.

The specimen was peripheral blood mononuclear cells (PBMCs), collected at new diagnosis, from a patient treated with antithyroid drugs. The origin of the receptors is a woman in her 30s with Graves disease. Both conserved end residues are part of each CDR3. D genes are given only for firm matches. Clone size is stated in some rows and not others, as once, few, many or a class when expanded.

len: 17; d_gene: -; j_gene: TRBJ2-7; v_gene: TRBV10-3; abundance: -; CDR3aa: CAISESRGGGPTYEQYF; CDR3nt: TGTGCCATCAGTGAGTCTAGGGGCGGAGGTCCCACCTACGAGCAGTACTTC
len: 14; d_gene: TRBD1; j_gene: TRBJ2-7; v_gene: TRBV6-1; abundance: many; CDR3aa: CASNRDRLTYEQYF; CDR3nt: TGTGCCAGCAATAGGGACAGATTAACCTACGAGCAGTACTTC
len: 14; d_gene: -; j_gene: TRBJ2-7; v_gene: TRBV12-3/TRBV12-4; abundance: many; CDR3aa: CASSLGRPGGKQYF; CDR3nt: TGTGCCAGCAGTTTAGGGCGACCCGGGGGCAAGCAGTACTTC
len: 13; d_gene: -; j_gene: TRBJ2-5; v_gene: TRBV13; abundance: few; CDR3aa: CASSLRDLETQYF; CDR3nt: TGTGCCAGCAGCCTCCGGGACTTAGAGACCCAGTACTTC
len: 13; d_gene: -; j_gene: TRBJ2-5; v_gene: TRBV18; abundance: many; CDR3aa: CASSRARQETQYF; CDR3nt: TGTGCCAGCTCACGAGCCAGACAAGAGACCCAGTACTTC
len: 15; d_gene: -; j_gene: TRBJ1-4; v_gene: TRBV4-1; abundance: many; CDR3aa: CASSRRGNGDEKLFF; CDR3nt: TGCGCCAGCAGCCGGAGGGGGAACGGGGATGAAAAACTGTTTTTT
len: 17; d_gene: -; j_gene: TRBJ1-6; v_gene: TRBV5-1; abundance: many; CDR3aa: CASSPSGGLSYNSPLHF; CDR3nt: TGCGCCAGCAGCCCCTCGGGGGGCCTCTCCTATAATTCACCCCTCCACTTT
len: 14; d_gene: TRBD1; j_gene: TRBJ1-5; v_gene: TRBV18; abundance: -; CDR3aa: CASSIGQGLQPQHF; CDR3nt: TGTGCCAGCTCAATCGGACAGGGCCTTCAGCCCCAGCATTTT
len: 15; d_gene: -; j_gene: TRBJ1-2; v_gene: TRBV28; abundance: many; CDR3aa: CASSPIQGINYGYTF; CDR3nt: TGTGCCAGCAGTCCTATTCAGGGGATTAACTATGGCTACACCTTC
len: 16; d_gene: -; j_gene: TRBJ1-5; v_gene: TRBV20-1; abundance: many; CDR3aa: CSARSLRRESNQPQHF; CDR3nt: TGCAGTGCTAGATCCCTAAGACGGGAAAGCAATCAGCCCCAGCATTTT
len: 17; d_gene: TRBD1; j_gene: TRBJ2-2; v_gene: TRBV24-1; abundance: many; CDR3aa: CATSDSRTGGISGELFF; CDR3nt: TGTGCCACCAGTGATTCCCGGACAGGGGGAATAAGCGGGGAGCTGTTTTTT
len: 14; d_gene: -; j_gene: TRBJ1-6; v_gene: TRBV24-1; abundance: many; CDR3aa: CATSDRANNSPLHF; CDR3nt: TGTGCCACCAGTGACAGGGCTAATAATTCACCCCTCCACTTT
len: 13; d_gene: -; j_gene: TRBJ2-3; v_gene: TRBV30; abundance: many; CDR3aa: CAWSLGGADTQYF; CDR3nt: TGTGCCTGGAGTCTCGGAGGGGCAGATACGCAGTATTTT
len: 16; d_gene: -; j_gene: TRBJ2-7; v_gene: TRBV13; abundance: many; CDR3aa: CASSLGGGRGIYEQYF; CDR3nt: TGTGCCAGCAGCTTAGGCGGTGGCAGGGGAATCTACGAGCAGTACTTC
len: 13; d_gene: -; j_gene: TRBJ2-5; v_gene: TRBV20-1; abundance: few; CDR3aa: CSARIPGAETQYF; CDR3nt: TGCAGTGCCCGAATCCCCGGGGCGGAGACCCAGTACTTC
len: 12; d_gene: -; j_gene: TRBJ1-1; v_gene: TRBV28; abundance: many; CDR3aa: CASSLFRTEAFF; CDR3nt: TGTGCCAGCAGTCTATTCCGTACTGAAGCTTTCTTT
len: 12; d_gene: -; j_gene: TRBJ2-1; v_gene: TRBV14; abundance: -; CDR3aa: CASSPTDVKQFF; CDR3nt: TGTGCCAGCAGTCCTACAGATGTAAAGCAGTTCTTC
len: 16; d_gene: TRBD1; j_gene: TRBJ1-2; v_gene: TRBV2; abundance: many; CDR3aa: CASSEARTGGHSGYTF; CDR3nt: TGTGCCAGCAGTGAAGCCCGGACAGGGGGACATTCTGGCTACACCTTC
len: 15; d_gene: -; j_gene: TRBJ2-5; v_gene: TRBV9; abundance: many; CDR3aa: CASSSSGIQRETQYF; CDR3nt: TGTGCCAGCAGCTCTTCCGGCATCCAGAGAGAGACCCAGTACTTC
len: 15; d_gene: TRBD1; j_gene: TRBJ1-5; v_gene: TRBV19; abundance: few; CDR3aa: CASRTGAYSNQPQHF; CDR3nt: TGTGCCAGTAGAACAGGGGCCTATAGCAATCAGCCCCAGCATTTT
len: 15; d_gene: -; j_gene: TRBJ2-5; v_gene: TRBV6-1; abundance: many; CDR3aa: CASTTNSGYQETQYF; CDR3nt: TGTGCCAGCACTACGAATTCCGGATACCAAGAGACCCAGTACTTC
len: 13; d_gene: -; j_gene: TRBJ1-2; v_gene: TRBV10-1; abundance: many; CDR3aa: CASTKGWGDGYTF; CDR3nt: TGCGCCAGCACCAAGGGGTGGGGGGATGGCTACACCTTC
len: 15; d_gene: -; j_gene: TRBJ1-2; v_gene: TRBV10-2; abundance: many; CDR3aa: CASSDQGGRWSGYTF; CDR3nt: TGCGCCAGCAGTGACCAGGGAGGGCGTTGGAGCGGCTACACCTTC
len: 15; d_gene: TRBD2; j_gene: TRBJ2-5; v_gene: TRBV20-1; abundance: many; CDR3aa: CSATSFRRLAETQYF; CDR3nt: TGCAGTGCTACTAGTTTTCGTCGACTAGCGGAGACCCAGTACTTC
len: 14; d_gene: -; j_gene: TRBJ1-1; v_gene: TRBV28; abundance: -; CDR3aa: CASSFSFMNTEAFF; CDR3nt: TGTGCCAGCAGTTTTTCATTCATGAACACTGAAGCTTTCTTT
len: 14; d_gene: -; j_gene: TRBJ1-2; v_gene: TRBV30; abundance: many; CDR3aa: CAWTGLGKILGYTF; CDR3nt: TGTGCCTGGACGGGGCTAGGGAAAATACTTGGCTACACCTTC
len: 18; d_gene: -; j_gene: TRBJ1-6; v_gene: TRBV6-1; abundance: many; CDR3aa: CASRRLPSGGRGNSPLHF; CDR3nt: TGTGCCAGCAGACGTCTCCCATCCGGAGGACGGGGTAATTCACCCCTCCACTTT
len: 16; d_gene: TRBD1; j_gene: TRBJ1-3; v_gene: TRBV10-3; abundance: many; CDR3aa: CAISEIQGYSGNTIYF; CDR3nt: TGTGCCATCAGTGAGATACAGGGGTACTCTGGAAACACCATATATTTT
len: 12; d_gene: -; j_gene: TRBJ1-1; v_gene: TRBV28; abundance: -; CDR3aa: CASSPGAREAFF; CDR3nt: TGTGCCAGCAGTCCGGGGGCCCGTGAAGCTTTCTTT
len: 15; d_gene: -; j_gene: TRBJ1-2; v_gene: TRBV18; abundance: many; CDR3aa: CASSPTDTGGHGYTF; CDR3nt: TGTGCCAGCTCACCTACAGACACTGGGGGACATGGCTACACCTTC
len: 15; d_gene: TRBD2; j_gene: TRBJ2-3; v_gene: TRBV7-2; abundance: many; CDR3aa: CASSWTSGYTDTQYF; CDR3nt: TGTGCCAGCAGCTGGACTAGCGGGTACACAGATACGCAGTATTTT
len: 13; d_gene: -; j_gene: TRBJ1-1; v_gene: TRBV29-1; abundance: many; CDR3aa: CSADGGAGTEAFF; CDR3nt: TGCAGCGCCGATGGGGGGGCCGGCACTGAAGCTTTCTTT
len: 13; d_gene: -; j_gene: TRBJ1-6; v_gene: TRBV6-1; abundance: many; CDR3aa: CASSREENSPLHF; CDR3nt: TGTGCCAGCAGCAGGGAGGAAAATTCACCCCTCCACTTT
len: 18; d_gene: TRBD1; j_gene: TRBJ2-5; v_gene: TRBV3-1; abundance: many; CDR3aa: CASSQDSTGQGVRETQYF; CDR3nt: TGTGCCAGCAGCCAAGATTCAACGGGACAGGGAGTTAGGGAGACCCAGTACTTC
len: 16; d_gene: -; j_gene: TRBJ2-1; v_gene: TRBV5-4; abundance: many; CDR3aa: CASSLWGAYPFNEQFF; CDR3nt: TGTGCCAGCAGCCTGTGGGGGGCCTACCCCTTCAATGAGCAGTTCTTC
len: 17; d_gene: TRBD2; j_gene: TRBJ2-2; v_gene: TRBV20-1; abundance: -; CDR3aa: CSARKGVAGGPTGELFF; CDR3nt: TGCAGTGCTAGAAAGGGGGTGGCGGGAGGTCCCACCGGGGAGCTGTTTTTT
len: 16; d_gene: TRBD1; j_gene: TRBJ2-1; v_gene: TRBV6-1; abundance: few; CDR3aa: CASSPYLGQGKGEQFF; CDR3nt: TGTGCCAGCAGCCCTTACCTGGGACAGGGAAAAGGTGAGCAGTTCTTC
len: 12; d_gene: -; j_gene: TRBJ1-5; v_gene: TRBV19; abundance: many; CDR3aa: CASSRGTQPQHF; CDR3nt: TGTGCCAGTAGTAGAGGGACTCAGCCCCAGCATTTT
len: 15; d_gene: -; j_gene: TRBJ1-1; v_gene: TRBV20-1; abundance: many; CDR3aa: CSARDPGGLDTEAFF; CDR3nt: TGCAGTGCTAGAGATCCGGGCGGTTTGGACACTGAAGCTTTCTTT
len: 13; d_gene: -; j_gene: TRBJ2-5; v_gene: TRBV11-2; abundance: -; CDR3aa: CASSSVTQETQYF; CDR3nt: TGTGCCAGCAGCTCAGTGACCCAAGAGACCCAGTACTTC
len: 13; d_gene: TRBD1; j_gene: TRBJ1-2; v_gene: TRBV12-3/TRBV12-4; abundance: many; CDR3aa: CASSRTRDRADTF; CDR3nt: TGTGCCAGCAGTCGGACCCGGGACAGGGCTGACACCTTC
len: 16; d_gene: -; j_gene: TRBJ2-3; v_gene: TRBV7-3; abundance: -; CDR3aa: CASSPYGGGSTDTQYF; CDR3nt: TGTGCCAGCAGCCCCTACGGCGGCGGAAGCACAGATACGCAGTATTTT
len: 14; d_gene: TRBD1; j_gene: TRBJ1-1; v_gene: TRBV11-2; abundance: many; CDR3aa: CASSLDQGARSAFF; CDR3nt: TGTGCCAGCAGCTTAGATCAGGGGGCGCGCTCCGCTTTCTTT
len: 19; d_gene: TRBD2; j_gene: TRBJ2-1; v_gene: TRBV11-2; abundance: -; CDR3aa: CASSKRLAGGGGAGNEQFF; CDR3nt: TGTGCCAGCAGCAAACGACTAGCGGGAGGGGGGGGCGCCGGGAATGAGCAGTTCTTC
len: 16; d_gene: -; j_gene: TRBJ2-3; v_gene: TRBV18; abundance: few; CDR3aa: CASSWTPHAPPDTQYF; CDR3nt: TGTGCCAGCTCGTGGACTCCACATGCACCTCCAGATACGCAGTATTTT